This T cell receptor beta chain was recovered during a study of T cells in Graves' hyperthyroidism and ophthalmopathy. Study-wide results and caveats: With a median lead of approximately six months before onset, the model predicted ophthalmopathy. Peripheral blood also featured most of the thyroid clonotypes expanded above 0.001.

Amplified TCR beta CDR3 regions came from RNA transcripts. HTBI primers were used for first-round RT-PCR of the TCR CDR3. TCRdb reprocessed the multiplex PCR reads with MiXCR, giving one entry per CDR3 protein. This table has 600,000 or so distinct CDR3 sequences, approximately 15% appearing once. CDR1 and CDR2 (germline): MDHEN, SYDVKM. The germline V and J ends were trimmed by 6 bases and 12 bases, with 18 bases remaining between them. The CDR3 covers 13 residues. The study based diagnoses on clinical symptoms, serum thyroxine and TRAb, thyroid ultrasound and orbital computed tomography. Fresh peripheral blood, roughly 10 ml, was the source of the PBMCs. Ten or more counts support this clonotype. The antigen is undetermined.

Sequencing input: blood. This chain links TRBV28 with TRBJ1-5; no reliable D call. This clonotype was sampled from a woman aged 50 to 65 with Graves' ophthalmopathy. The CDR3 DNA reads as TGTGCCAGCAGGGTTTTGGCGGAGTCGGTCCAGCATTTT. Its translation: CASRVLAESVQHF.